Listed below are T cell receptor beta chains from one sample, sequenced in a study of T cells after somatic rescue of genetic block. Repertoires were generated with immunoSEQ multiplex PCR, while TCRdb's copy carries only in-frame clones and drops some. Of approximately 88,000 clones listed, 70% to 90% were seen once; the top ten hold 1.6%. Material: peripheral blood mononuclear cells (PBMCs). The receptor source for this set is a woman aged 18-35 years. Both conserved end residues are part of each CDR3. The order of the fields is J gene, V gene, CDR3 protein.

j_gene: TRBJ2-5
v_gene: TRBV20-1
CDR3aa: CSARPEETQYF

j_gene: TRBJ2-1
v_gene: TRBV5-1
CDR3aa: CASSFPSGSLEFF

j_gene: TRBJ2-5
v_gene: TRBV29-1
CDR3aa: CSVAGSETQYF

j_gene: TRBJ2-2
v_gene: TRBV18
CDR3aa: CASSPPLGLAGGGTGELFF

j_gene: TRBJ1-1
v_gene: TRBV19
CDR3aa: CASSMVAQGAGWTEAFF

j_gene: TRBJ2-1
v_gene: TRBV7-3
CDR3aa: CASSLAVPGYGEQFF

j_gene: TRBJ2-1
v_gene: TRBV7-9
CDR3aa: CASSLAQLAGGYNEQFF

j_gene: TRBJ2-1
v_gene: TRBV18
CDR3aa: CASSLAGQGYNEQFF

j_gene: TRBJ2-7
v_gene: TRBV14
CDR3aa: CASSPKPRLPFIFSYEQYF

j_gene: TRBJ2-5
v_gene: TRBV6-1
CDR3aa: CASSEALLSVRLETQYF

j_gene: TRBJ2-1
v_gene: TRBV10-1
CDR3aa: CASSPGLAGGWGNEQFF

j_gene: TRBJ1-5
v_gene: TRBV4-1
CDR3aa: CASSQLTYSNQPQHF

j_gene: TRBJ1-2
v_gene: TRBV30
CDR3aa: CAWPPSGGYTF

j_gene: TRBJ2-1
v_gene: TRBV30
CDR3aa: CAWGGQAWGEQFF

j_gene: TRBJ2-6
v_gene: TRBV19
CDR3aa: CASSIKVPSGANVLTF

j_gene: TRBJ1-2
v_gene: TRBV11-2
CDR3aa: CASSRWTGGLDYGYTF

j_gene: TRBJ1-2
v_gene: TRBV28
CDR3aa: CASRWQNPPGGYTF

j_gene: TRBJ2-1
v_gene: TRBV15
CDR3aa: CATSRAGSAHNEQFF

j_gene: TRBJ2-3
v_gene: TRBV7-8
CDR3aa: CASSLLAGVGTDTQYF

j_gene: TRBJ1-2
v_gene: TRBV5-6
CDR3aa: CASRSRDREAGYTF

j_gene: TRBJ2-3
v_gene: TRBV7-2
CDR3aa: CAERGATADTQYF

j_gene: TRBJ1-5
v_gene: TRBV15
CDR3aa: CATSRGGQPQHF

j_gene: TRBJ2-5
v_gene: TRBV10-3
CDR3aa: CAISESPRDRVRGTQYF

j_gene: TRBJ2-7
v_gene: TRBV27
CDR3aa: CASRRGREQYF

j_gene: TRBJ2-7
v_gene: TRBV2
CDR3aa: CASRLLAGGPEQYF

j_gene: TRBJ2-4
v_gene: TRBV4-1
CDR3aa: CASSHGPGLSVAKNIQYF

j_gene: TRBJ2-7
v_gene: TRBV5-4
CDR3aa: CASSLARDRDEQYF

j_gene: TRBJ1-1
v_gene: TRBV28
CDR3aa: CASSRPGGTEAFF

j_gene: TRBJ2-1
v_gene: TRBV28
CDR3aa: CASSLIIPSGSSYNEQFF

j_gene: TRBJ2-5
v_gene: TRBV6-6
CDR3aa: CASSSRIAGAQETQYF

j_gene: TRBJ2-2
v_gene: TRBV12-5
CDR3aa: CASGLVIMRGPGELFF

j_gene: TRBJ2-1
v_gene: TRBV28
CDR3aa: CASSLGSLDEQFF

j_gene: TRBJ2-3
v_gene: TRBV6-4
CDR3aa: CASSEGTGNPDTQYF

j_gene: TRBJ1-5
v_gene: TRBV30
CDR3aa: CAWSVGDRAHQPQHF